Below are 5 T cell receptor beta chains sequenced from a single sample in a study of shared clonotypes between healthy human individuals. The repertoire was sequenced with immunoSEQ multiplex PCR; TCRdb's copy has only in-frame clones and lacks some. The sample has millions of clones, roughly 94% seen once. Sequences were obtained from naive CD4+ T cells sorted from blood. Subset noted: CD45RA+ positively selected. These receptors were taken from a man aged 18 to 29 in good health.

Only one count was recorded for this clone. The chain couples TRBV30 to TRBJ1-3; tentative D call: TRBD1 (5 bases). The V gene lost 4 bases and the J gene lost 6 bases, with 10 bases spanning the gap. CDR3 length: 12 amino acids. CDR1 is GTSNPN and CDR2 is SVGIG in the germline V gene (reference sequence). The CDR3 sequence is CAWMPGSNTIYF. CDR3 DNA: TGTGCCTGGATGCCAGGGTCAAACACCATATATTTT.

This chain uses TRBV30 with TRBJ1-1; no clear D. With 2 bases removed from V and 5 bases from J, the gap between germline ends came to 12 bases. The V gene's germline CDR1 is GTSNPN and CDR2 SVGIG (reference sequence). The length of the CDR3 is 13 residues. The CDR3 sequence is CAWSRRGGTEAFF. CDR3 sequence (DNA): TGTGCCTGGAGTCGCCGGGGAGGGACTGAAGCTTTCTTT.

The CDR3 DNA is TGTGCCAGCAGTTTAAGTAGGGGGACAGGGGGCTCGACCCTCCACTTT. Its translation is CASSLSRGTGGSTLHF. The chain employs TRBV27 and TRBJ1-6, with 12 nucleotides matching TRBD1. Germline assignment: CDR1 MNHEY and CDR2 SMNVEV (reference sequence). The CDR3 covers 16 residues. Trimming cost V 2 bases and J 14 bases; bases outside gene matches: 10.

The rearrangement links TRBV2 to TRBJ2-2, with 8 bases aligning to TRBD1. Trimming took 9 bases from V and 0 from J; bases not matched to a gene: 3. This CDR3 has 14 amino acids. CDR1 is SNHLY and CDR2 is FYNNEI in the germline V gene. The chain's CDR3 is CASSGQANTGELFF. CDR3 nucleotides: TGTGCCAGTTCGGGACAGGCGAACACCGGGGAGCTGTTTTTT. The full variable domain, with the rest looked up from reference TRBV2 and TRBJ2-2, is EPEVTQTPSHQVTQMGQEVILRCVPISNHLYFYWYRQILGQKVEFLVSFYNNEISEKSEIFDDQFSVERPDGSNFTLKIRSTKLEDSAMYFCASSGQANTGELFFGEGSRLTVL.

CDR3 region: CASSPGAYHESTQYF. CDR3 DNA: TGTGCCAGCAGTCCGGGGGCCTATCATGAGAGTACGCAGTATTTT. V usage is TRBV7-3 and J usage is TRBJ2-3, with D perhaps given as TRBD1 or TRBD2 (6 bases each). From germline, CDR1 is SGHTA and CDR2 FQGTGA. The CDR3 totals 15 residues. Trimming took 6 bases from V and 8 from J, leaving 21 bases between them.